A single sample gave rise to the 31 T cell receptor beta chains below, sequenced in a study of blood T cells in healthy people across ages. Then a second PCR, running about 6 to 12 cycles, was carried out with a sample-barcoded 5' primer and a J-beta primer mix. One entry per CDR3 protein results from TCRdb running MiXCR on the 5' RACE reads. The repertoire holds around 2 million distinct CDR3 sequences, with about two fifths as singletons. Sequencing input: blood. Receptors originate from a human donor in good health.

The chain combines TRBV7-9 with TRBJ1-1; D not certain. The CDR3 is 13 residues long. Germline V gene lookup returns CDR1 SEHNR and CDR2 FQNEAQ (reference sequence). Between the trimmed V and J ends, which lost 5 bases and 7 bases, there was a span of 14 bases. CDR3 in amino acids: CASSPSGQDEAFF. DNA for the CDR3: TGTGCCAGCAGCCCCAGTGGTCAAGATGAAGCTTTCTTT. Variable domain in full (rest from reference TRBV7-9 and TRBJ1-1): DTGVSQNPRHKITKRGQNVTFRCDPISEHNRLYWYRQTLGQGPEFLTYFQNEAQLEKSRLLSDRFSAERPKGSFSTLEIQRTEQGDSAMYLCASSPSGQDEAFFGQGTRLTVV.

The chain joins TRBV11-1 to TRBJ2-7; TRBD2 aligns across 7 bases. The CDR3 contains 13 residues. Germline CDR1 is SGHAT and CDR2 is FQDESV (reference sequence). Trimming at V came to 5 bases and at J to 3 bases, leaving 4 bases not matched to a gene. For the CDR3, the DNA is TGTGCCAGCAGCGGGAAGCGGGGCTACGAGCAGTACTTC. Translating it yields CASSGKRGYEQYF.

The genes are TRBV7-9 and TRBJ1-1, with 8 bases fitting TRBD1. The germline V gene has CDR1 SEHNR and CDR2 FQNEAQ (reference sequence). Trimming at V came to 5 bases and at J to 6 bases, leaving 8 bases not matched to a gene. The length of the CDR3 is 14 residues. The CDR3 protein is CASSTPDRVSEAFF. The CDR3 DNA reads as TGTGCCAGCAGCACCCCGGACAGGGTCTCTGAAGCTTTCTTT.

The V call is TRBV7-9, the J call TRBJ2-4, with 9 nucleotides matching TRBD1. With the DNA end fitting TRBJ2-7 better, the J assignment may be wrong. Germline V gene sequence: CDR1 SEHNR, CDR2 FQNEAQ (reference sequence). This CDR3 is 15 amino acids long. The CDR3 spells CASSPLTGGMDEQYF. The CDR3 DNA follows: TGTGCCAGCAGCCCGCTGACAGGGGGGATGGACGAGCAGTACTTC.

This clonotype is a singleton in its sample. The rearrangement joins TRBV2 to TRBJ2-1; 7 nucleotides match TRBD1. Germline loops: CDR1 SNHLY, CDR2 FYNNEI. V was pared by 8 bases and J by 0 bases, with 7 bases of the junction left unmatched. The CDR3 has 15 residues. The CDR3 protein is CASDRGQNSYNEQFF. In DNA, the CDR3 is TGTGCCAGCGATCGGGGACAGAACTCCTACAATGAGCAGTTCTTC.

V is TRBV5-1 and J is TRBJ1-1, with 7 bases that match TRBD1. The CDR3 is made up of 15 amino acids. Unmatched junction bases numbered 7, after V lost 4 bases and J lost 1 base. From germline, CDR1 is SGHRS and CDR2 YFSETQ. CDR3 residues: CASSHERTGNTEAFF. CDR3 in DNA: TGCGCCAGCAGCCACGAAAGGACAGGGAACACTGAAGCTTTCTTT.

The gene calls are TRBV20-1 and TRBJ1-4; perhaps TRBD1 as D (6 bases). V lost 5 bases to trimming and J lost 4 bases, with 11 bases between them. The CDR3 is 13 amino acids. Germline V gives CDR1 DFQATT, CDR2 SNEGSKA (reference sequence). The CDR3 region has the DNA TGCAGTGCTCAACAGGGCCTTAATGAAAAACTGTTTTTT. Translated: CSAQQGLNEKLFF.

The chain uses TRBV20-1 and TRBJ2-1; TRBD2 might be the D (6 bases). The CDR3 length is 12 residues. Germline CDR1 DFQATT, CDR2 SNEGSKA (reference sequence). Trimming left V 7 bases short and J 7 bases short, with 14 bases between. The CDR3 sequence: CSVPMSGNEQFF. For the CDR3, the DNA is TGCAGTGTTCCGATGAGCGGGAATGAGCAGTTCTTC.

The chain is built from TRBV15 and TRBJ2-7; D is possibly TRBD1 or TRBD2 (6 bases each). Germline V gene data show CDR1 as LNHNV and CDR2 as YYDKDF (reference sequence). The V gene lost 9 bases and the J gene lost 0 bases, with 18 bases spanning the gap. The CDR3 length is 15 residues. The CDR3 sequence is CATSQVRGGSYEQYF. The DNA of the CDR3 is TGTGCCACGTCCCAGGTCAGGGGAGGCTCCTACGAGCAGTACTTC.

The sample holds a few counts of this clonotype. In DNA, the CDR3 is TGTGCCAGTAAAATGCAGGGGGAAGGCTACGAGCAGTACTTC. This translates into CASKMQGEGYEQYF. The V gene is TRBV28, the J gene TRBJ2-7; 7 bases fit TRBD1. CDR1 and CDR2 from the germline V gene are MDHEN and SYDVKM. This CDR3 has 14 residues. J was trimmed by 3 bases and V by 9 bases; bases with no gene match: 11.

The chain uses TRBV7-3 and TRBJ2-7; D is ambiguous. V was shortened by 1 base and J by 3 bases, with 13 bases between the two germline ends. The CDR3 runs 15 residues. Germline CDR1 SGHTA, CDR2 FQGTGA. CDR3 loop: CASSLIWGMDYEQYF. CDR3 DNA sequence: TGTGCCAGCAGCTTAATTTGGGGAATGGACTACGAGCAGTACTTC.

The chain is built from TRBV11-3 and TRBJ1-1, with D unclear. Per the germline V gene, CDR1 is SGHNT and CDR2 is YENEEA. Trimming took off 1 base at V and 2 bases at J, with 5 bases between the two ends. The CDR3 runs 13 residues. CDR3 in DNA: TGTGCCAGCAGCTTAGGATACAACACTGAAGCTTTCTTT. This gives the protein CASSLGYNTEAFF.

The chain links TRBV4-2 to TRBJ1-1; no clear D. There are 15 residues in the CDR3. Trimming left V 0 bases short and J 3 bases short, with 11 bases between. CDR1 and CDR2 from the germline V gene are LGHNA and YNFKEQ. The CDR3 sequence: CASSQESGPDTEAFF. DNA for the CDR3: TGTGCCAGCAGCCAAGAATCGGGTCCGGACACTGAAGCTTTCTTT.

This clonotype turned up a few times. The chain joins TRBV28 to TRBJ2-3, with D unresolved. V was shortened by 7 bases and J by 6 bases, with 14 bases between the two germline ends. Germline V gene lookup returns CDR1 MDHEN and CDR2 SYDVKM. This CDR3 region has 13 residues. The CDR3 nucleotides read TGTGCCAGCAAATCCGGTGATGGGGATACGCAGTATTTT. Protein sequence: CASKSGDGDTQYF.

The chain carries TRBV25-1 and TRBJ1-2; no firm D call. V shed 1 base and J shed 7 bases, with 10 bases lying between them. Germline values: CDR1 MGHDK, CDR2 SYGVNS. The CDR3 spans 13 residues. CDR3 DNA sequence: TGTGCCAGCAGTGAATCTCATCGCGGTGGCTACACCTTC. Amino acids: CASSESHRGGYTF.

This clonotype was observed a few times. The genes are TRBV7-2 and TRBJ2-7, with D perhaps TRBD1 or TRBD2 (5 bases each). The V and J ends lost 5 bases and 4 bases respectively, with 18 bases between them. Germline CDR1 reads SGHTA; CDR2 reads FQGNSA. The CDR3 sequence is 15 residues long. CDR3 bases: TGTGCCAGCAGCACTTCGACAGTCGGGGCTTACGAGCAGTACTTC. This translates into CASSTSTVGAYEQYF.

The table lists this clonotype with a count of one. One junction end disagrees with the germline gene, perhaps due to a read error. This chain uses TRBV30 with TRBJ2-7; D unclear. There are 13 residues in the CDR3. The germline gives CDR1 GTSNPN, CDR2 SVGIG (reference sequence). The chain's CDR3 is CAGLLGSSFEQYF. CDR3 nucleotides: TGTGCCGGTTTACTTGGCTCGTCCTTCGAGCAGTACTTC. The full variable domain, its missing parts supplied by reference TRBV30 and TRBJ2-7, is SQTIHQWPATLVQPVGSPLSLECTVEGTSNPNLYWYRQAAGRGLQLLFYSVGIGQISSEVPQNLSASRPQDRQFILSSKKLLLSDSGFYLCAGLLGSSFEQYFGPGTRLTVT.

Details on this clonotype: The junction differs from germline at one of its ends, possibly a read error. The V gene is TRBV12-3 or TRBV12-4, the J gene TRBJ1-3; the D is unclear. This CDR3 spans 14 amino acids. The DNA for the CDR3 is TGTGCCAGCAGTTTAAGGGCGCGTGGAAACACCATAAATTTT. This sequence encodes CASSLRARGNTINF.

DNA of the CDR3: TGTGCCAGCAGCTTAAATTTAGGGGGCAGTGGCTACACCTTC. Translation: CASSLNLGGSGYTF. The rearrangement uses TRBV7-2 and TRBJ1-2, with 7 bases that match TRBD1. CDR3 size: 14 residues. CDR1 and CDR2 (germline): SGHTA, FQGNSA. V was clipped by 2 bases and J by 7 bases; unmatched bases: 7.

The sample holds one count of this clonotype. This chain connects TRBV3-1 to TRBJ2-3, with D perhaps TRBD2 (5 bases). V was clipped by 6 bases and J by 5 bases, with 24 bases between them. The CDR3 sequence is 17 residues long. Germline V gene lookup returns CDR1 LGHDT and CDR2 YNNKEL (reference sequence). The CDR3 reads CASSKDGVGMTRDTQYF. In nucleotides, the CDR3 is TGTGCCAGCAGTAAGGACGGGGTGGGTATGACAAGAGATACGCAGTATTTT.

In this sample, this clonotype turned up a few times. This chain uses TRBV7-9 with TRBJ1-2; 7 nucleotides align to TRBD1. Germline V CDR1 and CDR2: SEHNR, FQNEAQ (reference sequence). The CDR3 contains 12 residues. Trimming removed 5 bases from V and 7 bases from J; junction bases left unmatched: 4. The DNA of the CDR3 is TGTGCCAGCAGCAACCACAGGGGTGGCTACACCTTC. Protein sequence: CASSNHRGGYTF.

CDR3 region: CASSYHGQSDPYEQYF. In DNA form, the CDR3 reads TGTGCCAGCAGTTATCATGGACAGTCGGACCCCTACGAGCAGTACTTC. The rearrangement links TRBV28 to TRBJ2-7, with a weak D call TRBD1 (6 bases). Germline loops: CDR1 MDHEN, CDR2 SYDVKM. Trimming shortened V by 4 bases and J by 2 bases, and 18 bases separated the two germline ends. The CDR3 extends over 16 amino acids.

This clonotype has only a few counts. The V gene is TRBV20-1, the J gene TRBJ1-2; tentatively, D is TRBD1 (6 bases). Germline CDR1 DFQATT, CDR2 SNEGSKA (reference sequence). Trimming stripped 0 bases from V and 0 bases from J, with 32 bases between. CDR3 length: 22 amino acids. Here the CDR3 DNA reads TGCAGTGCTAGAGACCCCATTACCCGACAGGTCACATACAGGAAAACTAACTATGGCTACACCTTC. Protein sequence: CSARDPITRQVTYRKTNYGYTF.

This sequence joins TRBV29-1 and TRBJ1-1; the D gene is possibly TRBD1 (5 bases). The CDR3 totals 11 residues. From germline, CDR1 is SQVTM and CDR2 ANQGSEA. CDR3 region: CGAREDTEAFF. CDR3 DNA sequence: TGCGGCGCCAGGGAAGACACTGAAGCTTTCTTT.

This clonotype was seen a handful of times. This chain joins TRBV18 and TRBJ1-1; 10 positions match TRBD1. V lost 3 bases, J lost 7 bases, and 8 bases stayed unmatched. Germline CDR1 and CDR2: KGHSH and LQKENI. This CDR3 has 15 residues. The CDR3 loop reads CASSPSIDRGLEAFF. The CDR3 DNA reads as TGTGCCAGCTCACCTTCTATCGACAGGGGGCTTGAAGCTTTCTTT.

The chain combines TRBV10-3 with TRBJ2-1; 9 bases map to TRBD1. Trimming at V came to 8 bases and at J to 9 bases, leaving 8 bases not matched to a gene. The CDR3 length is 13 residues. Germline assignment: CDR1 ENHRY and CDR2 SYGVKD. The CDR3 protein is CAIRDRASSEQFF. Written as DNA, the CDR3 is TGTGCCATCCGGGACAGGGCGTCCAGTGAGCAGTTCTTC.

This chain links TRBV6-4 with TRBJ2-1; no clear D. V was shortened by 4 bases and J by 5 bases, with 9 bases between the two germline ends. This CDR3 contains 13 residues. Germline loops: CDR1 MRHNA, CDR2 SNTAGT. DNA for the CDR3: TGTGCCAGCAGTGTAAGTGAACACAATGAGCAGTTCTTC. Translation: CASSVSEHNEQFF.

The chain has TRBV10-3 and TRBJ1-3; unclear D gene. The CDR3 sequence is 14 residues long. The germline V gene encodes CDR1 ENHRY and CDR2 SYGVKD. V was clipped by 5 bases and J by 1 base, with 9 bases between them. The CDR3 region has the DNA TGTGCCATCAGTCTTGACACTTCTGGAAACACCATATATTTT. Translated, it gives CAISLDTSGNTIYF.

The rearrangement joins TRBV9 to TRBJ2-1; no firm D call. The CDR3 is 16 amino acids. The V end was cut by 0 bases, the J end by 1 base, with 11 bases between. Germline lookup yields CDR1 SGDLS and CDR2 YYNGEE. The CDR3 spells CASSVGLPPSYNEQFF. In nucleotides, the CDR3 is TGTGCCAGCAGCGTAGGACTCCCTCCATCCTACAATGAGCAGTTCTTC.

V gene TRBV28 combines with J gene TRBJ2-5, with 9 bases matching TRBD1. The J call may be faulty, since TRBJ2-7 better matches the DNA end. Germline V CDR1 and CDR2: MDHEN, SYDVKM. The CDR3 has 16 residues. CDR3 sequence: CASSLPDRTGDYEQYF. For the CDR3, the DNA is TGTGCCAGCAGTCTACCTGACCGGACAGGGGACTACGAGCAGTACTTC.

The rearrangement links TRBV24-1 to TRBJ2-3; no definite D call. Germline loops: CDR1 KGHDR, CDR2 SFDVKD. V was trimmed by 8 bases and J by 5 bases, leaving 16 bases between them. The CDR3 has 14 amino acids. CDR3 protein: CATIWHGRGDTQYF. The CDR3 bases are TGTGCCACCATCTGGCATGGACGTGGAGATACGCAGTATTTT.